This TCR beta chain was identified in a study of early T cells in non-severe SARS-CoV-2 infection. Germline CDR1 reads ENHRY; CDR2 reads SYGVKD. Trimming stripped 11 bases from V and 0 bases from J, with 16 bases between. The CDR3 contains 15 residues. Via MiXCR, TCRdb re-called the 5' RACE reads, giving one row per CDR3 protein. The sample has about 28,000 distinct CDR3 sequences; under 6% are singletons. The chain combines TRBV10-3 with TRBJ1-4; D is uncertain. Sequencing was carried out using whole blood. The receptor's source is an adult who was a healthcare worker with PCR-confirmed SARS-CoV-2 infection or an uninfected control (not recorded which). CDR3: CASRRRDATNEKLFF. The CDR3 nucleotides read TGTGCCTCCAGACGCCGTGATGCAACTAATGAAAAACTGTTTTTT.